This is a list of T cell receptor beta chains from one sample in a study of regulatory T cells in long-lasting Graves disease. TCRdb analysed the multiplex PCR reads with MiXCR anew, one entry per CDR3 protein. The table shows a few hundred thousand distinct CDR3 sequences, with approximately 16% occurring only once. This same sample was also taken into another study, of T cells in Graves' hyperthyroidism and ophthalmopathy.

Here the sequenced sample was peripheral blood mononuclear cells (PBMCs), taken at new diagnosis, from a patient treated with antithyroid drugs. Receptors were obtained from a woman aged 18-30 years with Graves disease. Both conserved end residues are part of each CDR3. Fields, in order: D gene, clone size, V gene, J gene, CDR3 protein, CDR3 DNA. A D gene is named only where the DNA matches it firmly. Some rows mark clone size as missing; the rest say once, few, many or name a class of expanded clone.

D gene: -; clone size: many; V gene: TRBV7-3; J gene: TRBJ2-3; CDR3 protein: CASSRNSFTDTQYF; CDR3 DNA: TGTGCCAGCAGTAGGAACTCCTTCACAGATACGCAGTATTTT
D gene: -; clone size: many; V gene: TRBV28; J gene: TRBJ2-1; CDR3 protein: CASRASNAYNEQFF; CDR3 DNA: TGTGCCAGCAGGGCTAGCAACGCCTACAATGAGCAGTTCTTC
D gene: TRBD1; clone size: many; V gene: TRBV12-3/TRBV12-4; J gene: TRBJ2-6; CDR3 protein: CASSLAGQGYGANVLTF; CDR3 DNA: TGTGCCAGCAGTTTAGCGGGACAGGGGTATGGGGCCAACGTCCTGACTTTC
D gene: -; clone size: many; V gene: TRBV20-1; J gene: TRBJ2-1; CDR3 protein: CSAREPDRLVINEQFF; CDR3 DNA: TGCAGTGCTAGAGAACCCGACAGACTTGTAATCAATGAGCAGTTCTTC
D gene: TRBD2; clone size: many; V gene: TRBV20-1; J gene: TRBJ2-5; CDR3 protein: CSARPSGRSGETQYF; CDR3 DNA: TGCAGTGCTAGACCAAGCGGGAGAAGTGGAGAGACCCAGTACTTC
D gene: -; clone size: few; V gene: TRBV27; J gene: TRBJ2-1; CDR3 protein: CASSSPRAPRLGEQFF; CDR3 DNA: TGTGCCAGCAGTTCTCCCAGGGCCCCGAGGTTAGGGGAGCAGTTCTTC
D gene: -; clone size: -; V gene: TRBV5-4; J gene: TRBJ1-2; CDR3 protein: CASSLTDREGYGYTF; CDR3 DNA: TGTGCCAGCAGCTTGACGGACCGCGAGGGCTATGGCTACACCTTC
D gene: -; clone size: -; V gene: TRBV7-9; J gene: TRBJ2-2; CDR3 protein: CASSLSLGAELFF; CDR3 DNA: TGTGCCAGCAGCTTGTCCTTGGGCGCGGAGCTGTTTTTT
D gene: -; clone size: -; V gene: TRBV6-5; J gene: TRBJ1-3; CDR3 protein: CASSYPRDLMGNTIYF; CDR3 DNA: TGTGCCAGCAGTTACCCCAGAGACCTGATGGGAAACACCATATATTTT
D gene: -; clone size: many; V gene: TRBV7-3; J gene: TRBJ2-1; CDR3 protein: CASIWEYHEQFF; CDR3 DNA: TGTGCCAGCATTTGGGAGTATCATGAGCAGTTCTTC
D gene: -; clone size: many; V gene: TRBV5-1; J gene: TRBJ2-7; CDR3 protein: CASSLDASRSYEQYF; CDR3 DNA: TGCGCCAGCAGCTTGGATGCGTCCCGTTCCTACGAGCAGTACTTC
D gene: TRBD2; clone size: few; V gene: TRBV4-1; J gene: TRBJ2-3; CDR3 protein: CASSQDRGLAGWTDTQYF; CDR3 DNA: TGCGCCAGCAGCCAAGATAGGGGACTAGCGGGATGGACTGATACGCAGTATTTT
D gene: TRBD1; clone size: many; V gene: TRBV11-3; J gene: TRBJ2-1; CDR3 protein: CASSFYGTGYNEQFF; CDR3 DNA: TGTGCCAGCAGCTTTTACGGGACAGGGTACAATGAGCAGTTCTTC
D gene: -; clone size: -; V gene: TRBV27; J gene: TRBJ1-1; CDR3 protein: CASSFKGRAVNSVNTEAFF; CDR3 DNA: TGTGCCAGCAGTTTTAAGGGCAGAGCAGTGAATTCCGTGAACACTGAAGCTTTCTTT
D gene: TRBD2; clone size: -; V gene: TRBV28; J gene: TRBJ2-2; CDR3 protein: CAGSFASGSPGELFF; CDR3 DNA: TGTGCCGGCAGTTTCGCTAGCGGGAGCCCCGGGGAGCTGTTTTTT
D gene: -; clone size: many; V gene: TRBV7-9; J gene: TRBJ2-7; CDR3 protein: CASSLEAGNSYEQYF; CDR3 DNA: TGTGCCAGCAGCTTAGAGGCGGGCAACTCCTACGAGCAGTACTTC
D gene: -; clone size: many; V gene: TRBV7-2; J gene: TRBJ2-7; CDR3 protein: CASSLGLRTASYEQYF; CDR3 DNA: TGTGCCAGCAGCTTAGGATTGAGGACAGCTAGCTACGAGCAGTACTTC
D gene: TRBD2; clone size: once; V gene: TRBV14; J gene: TRBJ2-1; CDR3 protein: CASSHRILAGEQFF; CDR3 DNA: TGTGCCAGCAGCCATCGCATCTTAGCGGGAGAGCAGTTCTTC
D gene: TRBD2; clone size: few; V gene: TRBV4-1; J gene: TRBJ2-5; CDR3 protein: CASSQEGLADGETQYF; CDR3 DNA: TGCGCCAGCAGCCAAGAGGGCCTAGCGGACGGGGAGACCCAGTACTTC
D gene: -; clone size: -; V gene: TRBV11-3; J gene: TRBJ1-2; CDR3 protein: CASSAKEDGYTF; CDR3 DNA: TGTGCCAGCAGCGCAAAAGAGGATGGCTACACCTTC
D gene: -; clone size: many; V gene: TRBV11-2; J gene: TRBJ2-5; CDR3 protein: CASSPGPTETQYF; CDR3 DNA: TGTGCCAGCAGCCCCGGGCCAACAGAGACCCAGTACTTC
D gene: -; clone size: -; V gene: TRBV19; J gene: TRBJ2-1; CDR3 protein: CASSIVGGHNEQFF; CDR3 DNA: TGTGCCAGTAGTATAGTAGGGGGGCACAATGAGCAGTTCTTC
D gene: -; clone size: many; V gene: TRBV12-3/TRBV12-4; J gene: TRBJ1-5; CDR3 protein: CASSPGGAQPQHF; CDR3 DNA: TGTGCCAGCAGCCCGGGGGGGGCTCAGCCCCAGCATTTT
D gene: -; clone size: many; V gene: TRBV6-1; J gene: TRBJ1-2; CDR3 protein: CASSGTDDYGYTF; CDR3 DNA: TGTGCCAGCAGTGGGACGGACGACTATGGCTACACCTTC